These 29 T cell receptor beta chains share one sample of origin, sequenced in a study of shared clonotypes between healthy human individuals. Measured with immunoSEQ multiplex PCR; TCRdb has only the in-frame clones, and not every one. This table holds around 2.1 million clones, almost 96% found once. Sequencing input: naive CD4+ T cells sorted from blood. The subset is: CD45RA+ positively selected. These receptor sequences come from a man between 18 and 35 years old in good health.

The chain links TRBV4-1 to TRBJ2-2, with TRBD2 identical over 9 bases. In germline, CDR1 is MGHRA, CDR2 YSYEKL. The CDR3 has 17 residues. The V gene end was trimmed by 3 bases and the J gene end by 4 bases; junction bases not matched to a gene: 9. The CDR3 DNA follows: TGCGCCAGCAGCCAGGAGCGAGCGGGAGGACTCACCGGGGAGCTGTTTTTT. Translated, it gives CASSQERAGGLTGELFF.

The V gene is TRBV6-6, the J gene TRBJ2-7; 10 bases are shared with TRBD1. There are 16 residues in the CDR3. Trimming cost V 4 bases and J 5 bases; bases outside gene matches: 11. CDR1 is MNHNY, CDR2 SVGAGI, per germline (reference sequence). CDR3 DNA: TGTGCCAGCAGTTCCTTGGGGACAGGGGAGGCGGACGAGCAGTACTTC. Its translation: CASSSLGTGEADEQYF.

The rearrangement joins TRBV4-1 to TRBJ1-1; perhaps TRBD1 as D (5 bases). This CDR3 region has 14 residues. The V gene lost 4 bases and the J gene lost 0 bases, with 9 bases spanning the gap. Germline assignment: CDR1 MGHRA and CDR2 YSYEKL. CDR3 bases: TGCGCCAGCAGCCTGACAGTTATGAACACTGAAGCTTTCTTT. It translates to CASSLTVMNTEAFF.

The chain has TRBV28 and TRBJ1-2; 9 bases match TRBD1. CDR1 is MDHEN and CDR2 is SYDVKM in the germline V gene. The length of the CDR3 is 14 residues. Unmatched junction bases numbered 6, after V lost 2 bases and J lost 8 bases. The CDR3 nucleotides read TGTGCCAGCAGTTTAGACAGGGGGTCCCCCGGCTACACCTTC. This codes for CASSLDRGSPGYTF.

The rearrangement links TRBV2 to TRBJ2-7, with TRBD2 matching 10 bases. Unmatched junction bases numbered 6, after V lost 5 bases and J lost 5 bases. CDR1 and CDR2 from the germline V gene are SNHLY and FYNNEI. The CDR3 sequence is 14 residues long. This CDR3 reads CASSPLLAGNEQYF. For the CDR3, the DNA is TGTGCCAGCAGTCCGTTACTAGCGGGGAACGAGCAGTACTTC.

The chain links TRBV25-1 to TRBJ2-7, with D unresolved. Germline CDR1 reads MGHDK; CDR2 reads SYGVNS. Trimming stripped 2 bases from V and 0 bases from J, with 11 bases between. The CDR3 runs to 15 residues. The CDR3 loop is CASSEGFGSSYEQYF. Here the CDR3 DNA reads TGTGCCAGCAGTGAAGGGTTCGGAAGCTCCTACGAGCAGTACTTC.

The sample holds one count of this clone. V usage is TRBV30 and J usage is TRBJ1-6; D not resolved. CDR3 length: 16 amino acids. The V and J ends lost 3 bases and 3 bases respectively, with 15 bases between them. Germline loops: CDR1 GTSNPN, CDR2 SVGIG (reference sequence). The CDR3 protein is CAWRRNNLNYNSPLHF. As DNA, the CDR3 is TGTGCCTGGAGACGGAACAACTTGAACTATAATTCACCCCTCCACTTT.

The chain couples TRBV7-9 to TRBJ2-7, with 9 bases fitting TRBD1. The CDR3 is made up of 14 amino acids. Trimming cost V 4 bases and J 5 bases; bases outside gene matches: 6. Germline V CDR1 and CDR2: SEHNR, FQNEAQ (reference sequence). The CDR3 region has the DNA TGTGCCAGCAGCTCGAGGGGGACAGGGAACGAGCAGTACTTC. Residues: CASSSRGTGNEQYF.

Only one count was recorded for this clone. The V and J genes are TRBV9 and TRBJ2-3; D is perhaps TRBD2 (5 bases). The CDR3 totals 16 residues. Germline CDR1 SGDLS, CDR2 YYNGEE. V lost 1 base to trimming and J lost 0 bases, with 12 bases between them. The CDR3 is CASSVPLETSTDTQYF. The CDR3 coding sequence is TGTGCCAGCAGCGTACCACTAGAGACAAGCACAGATACGCAGTATTTT.

This chain joins TRBV4-3 and TRBJ2-3, with 7 bases matching TRBD2. CDR3 length: 15 residues. CDR1 and CDR2 (germline): LGHNA, YSLEER. Losses at the gene ends were 3 bases for V and 0 bases for J; bases not matched to a gene: 3. The CDR3 loop reads CASSHSGLSTDTQYF. The CDR3, as DNA: TGCGCCAGCAGCCATTCGGGACTAAGCACAGATACGCAGTATTTT.

In nucleotides, the CDR3 is TGTGCCAGTAGGAACTGGGGACAGGTGGGAGATACGCAGTATTTT. Its protein is CASRNWGQVGDTQYF. J is TRBJ2-3 and V is TRBV19; 8 positions agree with TRBD1. CDR1 is LNHDA and CDR2 is SQIVND in the germline V gene (reference sequence). V gave up 6 bases and J gave up 5 bases; unmatched junction bases: 10. The CDR3 has 15 amino acids.

The J gene is TRBJ1-3, the V gene TRBV7-2, with TRBD1 as a possible D gene (6 bases). Germline V lookup: CDR1 SGHTA, CDR2 FQGNSA. V was clipped by 3 bases and J by 0 bases, with 12 bases between them. The CDR3 spans 16 residues. In DNA, the CDR3 is TGTGCCAGCAGCTTGGACGGGGGCGGCTCTGGAAACACCATATATTTT. It encodes CASSLDGGGSGNTIYF.

V usage is TRBV5-1 and J usage is TRBJ1-1; unclear D gene. Germline V CDR1 and CDR2: SGHRS, YFSETQ. CDR3 length: 13 amino acids. The germline V and J ends were trimmed by 3 bases and 4 bases, with 10 bases remaining between them. In DNA, the CDR3 is TGCGCCAGCAGCTCGGGTTCGTCCACTGAAGCTTTCTTT. This sequence encodes CASSSGSSTEAFF.

A note on this clone: The same CDR3 arises from other DNA sequences in this sample as well. This sequence joins TRBV5-1 and TRBJ2-3; D may be TRBD2 (6 bases). This CDR3 comprises 16 residues. The V gene's germline CDR1 is SGHRS and CDR2 YFSETQ. V lost 3 bases and J 0 bases, leaving 14 bases between the germline ends. CDR3 nucleotide sequence: TGCGCCAGCAGCTCCTCGGGCGGGGCCAGCACAGATACGCAGTATTTT. Its translation is CASSSSGGASTDTQYF. Filled out from reference TRBV5-1 and TRBJ2-3, the complete variable domain reads KAGVTQTPRYLIKTRGQQVTLSCSPISGHRSVSWYQQTPGQGLQFLFEYFSETQRNKGNFPGRFSGRQFSNSRSEMNVSTLELGDSALYLCASSSSGGASTDTQYFGPGTRLTVL.

The chain uses TRBV6-1 and TRBJ2-2; 9 bases are a match to TRBD1. Germline V gene lookup returns CDR1 MNHNS and CDR2 SASEGT. The CDR3 has 14 amino acids. The J segment lost 6 bases and the V segment lost 8 bases, leaving 7 bases of the junction unmatched. CDR3 protein: CASARDRVPGELFF. In DNA form, the CDR3 reads TGTGCCAGCGCCCGGGACAGGGTTCCCGGGGAGCTGTTTTTT.

The chain employs TRBV10-3 and TRBJ2-2, with 9 bases aligning to TRBD2. The V and J ends lost 3 bases and 4 bases, in that order; junction bases with no gene match: 6. Per germline, CDR1 ENHRY and CDR2 SYGVKD. The CDR3 has 16 amino acids. CDR3 protein: CAISDMAGGSTGELFF. The CDR3 DNA sequence: TGTGCCATCAGTGACATGGCGGGAGGGTCCACCGGGGAGCTGTTTTTT.

The chain carries TRBV5-6 and TRBJ1-4; D is possibly TRBD1 (6 bases). V gave up 0 bases and J gave up 8 bases, with 17 bases separating them. The length of the CDR3 is 16 residues. In germline, CDR1 is SGHDT, CDR2 YYEEEE. CDR3 residues: CASSLAGQPREEKLFF. CDR3 nucleotide sequence: TGTGCCAGCAGCTTGGCCGGACAGCCACGAGAGGAAAAACTGTTTTTT.

Regarding this clone: Different DNA sequences within this sample yield the same CDR3. This chain links TRBV11-2 with TRBJ2-3; D gene uncertain. V shed 4 bases and J shed 5 bases, with 4 bases lying between them. Germline-derived CDR1 and CDR2 are SGHAT and FQNNGV. CDR3 length: 11 amino acids. CDR3 amino acids: CASSSGDTQYF. In DNA, the CDR3 is TGTGCCAGCAGCTCAGGAGATACGCAGTATTTT.

The chain employs TRBV14 and TRBJ2-3; no definite D call. The ends were cut back, 0 bases at V and 3 bases at J, with 7 bases in the middle. The CDR3 contains 14 residues. Germline V gene lookup returns CDR1 SGHDN and CDR2 FVKESK. CDR3 bases: TGTGCCAGCAGCCAAGATTGGGCTACAGATACGCAGTATTTT. Residues: CASSQDWATDTQYF.

A word on this clone: Other DNA sequences in the same sample also yield this CDR3. V is TRBV18 and J is TRBJ1-2; 7 bases agree with TRBD1. CDR1 and CDR2 from the germline V gene are KGHSH and LQKENI. Germline trimming cut 4 bases from V and 2 bases from J; bases unmatched to any gene: 4. This CDR3 spans 14 amino acids. The CDR3 DNA reads as TGTGCCAGCTCACTCGACAGGGCGAACTATGGCTACACCTTC. Protein product: CASSLDRANYGYTF.

This chain links TRBV28 with TRBJ2-3, with 10 positions matching TRBD1. The CDR3 has 17 amino acids. Germline CDR1 and CDR2: MDHEN and SYDVKM. The trim removed 7 bases at V and 4 bases at J, leaving 14 bases unmatched. The CDR3 reads CASTHPPGQGIPDTQYF. CDR3 DNA sequence: TGTGCCAGCACCCATCCTCCGGGACAGGGGATCCCAGATACGCAGTATTTT.

The chain combines TRBV7-9 with TRBJ2-7, with D possibly being TRBD1 (5 bases). Germline values: CDR1 SEHNR, CDR2 FQNEAQ (reference sequence). V lost 3 bases to trimming and J lost 1 base, with 10 bases between them. The CDR3 has 14 residues. In DNA form, the CDR3 reads TGTGCCAGCAGCTTTGTTCAGGGATCCTACGAGCAGTACTTC. It is translated as CASSFVQGSYEQYF.

The rearrangement links TRBV18 to TRBJ1-6; D is unclear. CDR1 is KGHSH and CDR2 is LQKENI in the germline V gene. There are 14 residues in the CDR3. The V gene lost 6 bases and the J gene lost 2 bases, with 8 bases spanning the gap. CDR3 nucleotide sequence: TGTGCCAGCTCCGTTCAGGCCTATAATTCACCCCTCCACTTT. Its protein product is CASSVQAYNSPLHF.

This chain connects TRBV4-1 to TRBJ1-5; D gene uncertain. Germline CDR1 is MGHRA and CDR2 is YSYEKL. The length of the CDR3 is 14 residues. V was trimmed by 4 bases and J by 3 bases, leaving 10 bases between them. The CDR3, as DNA: TGCGCCAGCAGCCCCGGGTCCTACAATCAGCCCCAGCATTTT. Its protein is CASSPGSYNQPQHF.

V and J are TRBV6-5 and TRBJ1-2, with TRBD1 identical over 11 bases. CDR1 and CDR2 (germline): MNHEY, SVGAGI. The J segment lost 8 bases and the V segment lost 6 bases, leaving 5 bases of the junction unmatched. The CDR3 sequence is 13 residues long. The CDR3 sequence is CASSRDRGNGYTF. The DNA for the CDR3 is TGTGCCAGCAGCAGGGACAGGGGGAACGGCTACACCTTC.

The chain joins TRBV27 to TRBJ2-3; 9 bases match TRBD2. The CDR3 has 16 amino acids. After removal of 4 bases from V and 0 bases from J, the junction contained 5 bases not matched to a gene. The germline CDR1 and CDR2 sequences are MNHEY and SMNVEV (reference sequence). In DNA, the CDR3 is TGTGCCAGCAGTTCCGAGCGGGGGGAGAGCACAGATACGCAGTATTTT. It specifies CASSSERGESTDTQYF.

The chain combines TRBV6-6 with TRBJ2-5; 7 positions agree with TRBD2. The CDR3 totals 13 residues. Losses at the gene ends were 5 bases for V and 5 bases for J; bases not matched to a gene: 5. Germline assignment: CDR1 MNHNY and CDR2 SVGAGI (reference sequence). In DNA, the CDR3 is TGTGCCAGCAGTAACAGCGGGGCGGAGACCCAGTACTTC. Translating gives CASSNSGAETQYF.

The gene calls are TRBV27 and TRBJ1-2; D uncertain. Trimming left V 5 bases short and J 1 base short, with 14 bases between. The CDR3 runs 15 residues. Per germline, CDR1 MNHEY and CDR2 SMNVEV (reference sequence). The CDR3 protein is CASSPAVAINYGYTF. The CDR3 nucleotides read TGTGCCAGCAGTCCGGCGGTAGCGATTAACTATGGCTACACCTTC.

Notes on this clone: This same CDR3 is encoded by further DNA sequences in the sample. V and J are TRBV30 and TRBJ2-7; D is possibly TRBD1 (5 bases). Deletions cut 0 bases from V and 4 bases from J, with 10 bases between. The length of the CDR3 is 13 residues. The germline V gene has CDR1 GTSNPN and CDR2 SVGIG (reference sequence). CDR3 sequence reads: CAWSVLRGYEQYF. The CDR3 DNA reads as TGTGCCTGGAGTGTACTTAGGGGTTACGAGCAGTACTTC.